Presented here are 20 T cell receptor beta chains from one specimen sequenced in a study of T cell repertoires in cytomegalovirus infection. One entry per CDR3 protein, called by TCRdb with MiXCR from the reads. Of about 920,000 distinct CDR3 sequences in the sample, roughly 31% are singletons; the top ten hold roughly 13%. Antigen specificity for these receptors is unknown. Source: cultured CD8+ T cells from PBMCs, taken from culture after CMV antigen stimulation. These receptors were collected from a human donor in good health (CMV status not recorded). Some clones in this sample may be carry-over from other donors' samples.

The gene calls are TRBV4-1 and TRBJ2-2; TRBD1 or TRBD2 may be the D gene (6 bases each). Trimming cost V 2 bases and J 2 bases, with 15 bases left between them. Germline V CDR1 and CDR2: MGHRA, YSYEKL. This CDR3 is 17 amino acids long. CDR3 sequence reads: CASSQLGRTDNTGELFF. The DNA of the CDR3 is TGCGCCAGCAGCCAACTAGGGAGGACAGACAACACCGGGGAGCTGTTTTTT.

The CDR3 is CASSHEGGGTDTQYF. In DNA, the CDR3 is TGTGCCAGCAGTCACGAAGGGGGTGGGACAGATACGCAGTATTTT. The J gene is TRBJ2-3, the V gene TRBV7-6; a weak D match, TRBD1 (6 bases). This CDR3 has 15 residues. Trimming left V 6 bases short and J 3 bases short, with 16 bases between. Germline V lookup: CDR1 SGHVS, CDR2 FNYEAQ.

This clonotype has more than one count but fewer than ten. The J gene is TRBJ2-1, the V gene TRBV20-1, with 13 bases identical to TRBD2. Germline assignment: CDR1 DFQATT and CDR2 SNEGSKA (reference sequence). The V segment lost 6 bases and the J segment 1 base; nucleotides outside the gene matches: 3. The CDR3 consists of 15 residues. CDR3 in amino acids: CSAGTSGESYNEQFF. CDR3 nucleotides: TGCAGTGCCGGGACTAGCGGGGAATCCTACAATGAGCAGTTCTTC.

The chain couples TRBV12-3 or TRBV12-4 to TRBJ2-1; D uncertain. The CDR3 totals 12 residues. The V end lost 5 bases, the J end lost 9 bases, and 11 bases lay between the germline ends. DNA of the CDR3: TGTGCCAGCAGTCCGCCCGTGGGTGAGCAGTTCTTC. Its protein is CASSPPVGEQFF.

This clonotype was detected only a few times. The rearrangement uses TRBV6-5 and TRBJ2-7; perhaps TRBD1 as D (5 bases). The V and J ends lost 0 bases and 5 bases respectively, with 8 bases between them. The CDR3 is made up of 13 amino acids. Germline loops: CDR1 MNHEY, CDR2 SVGAGI. In DNA, the CDR3 is TGTGCCAGCAGTTACTCGATAGGGGACGAGCAGTACGTC. This translates into CASSYSIGDEQYV.

This clonotype was observed a handful of times. The chain is built from TRBV7-3 and TRBJ2-6; 7 bases agree with TRBD1. Trimming removed 3 bases from V and 0 bases from J; junction bases left unmatched: 5. This CDR3 is built from 17 residues. Per the germline V gene, CDR1 is SGHTA and CDR2 is FQGTGA. The CDR3 DNA reads as TGTGCCAGCAGCTTGTGGGACAGAAACTCTGGGGCCAACGTCCTGACTTTC. It is translated as CASSLWDRNSGANVLTF.

This clonotype was seen only a few times. This sequence joins TRBV6-5 and TRBJ2-1; 10 bases fit TRBD2. The CDR3 has 22 residues. Germline V lookup: CDR1 MNHEY, CDR2 SVGAGI. Losses at the gene ends were 1 base for V and 0 bases for J; bases not matched to a gene: 18. The CDR3 sequence is CASSYFPTASGGIMSSYNEQFF. The CDR3 bases are TGTGCCAGCAGTTACTTCCCCACAGCTAGCGGGGGAATAATGAGCTCCTACAATGAGCAGTTCTTC.

This clonotype was counted a few times. CDR3 amino acids: CASSYYRTYEQYF. CDR3 coding DNA: TGTGCCAGCAGTTACTACCGAACCTACGAGCAGTACTTC. The chain has TRBV6-5 and TRBJ2-7; D is ambiguous. V lost 1 base and J 2 bases, leaving 6 bases between the germline ends. CDR1 is MNHEY, CDR2 SVGAGI, per germline. The length of the CDR3 is 13 residues.

This clonotype has a handful of counts. The chain carries TRBV10-2 and TRBJ1-4; D remains unclear. In germline, CDR1 is WSHSY, CDR2 SAAADI. V was cut by 7 bases and J by 7 bases, with 13 bases left in between. The CDR3 consists of 13 residues. The CDR3 loop reads CASTGSGIEKLFF. The CDR3 DNA sequence: TGCGCCAGCACGGGGAGTGGCATTGAAAAACTGTTTTTT.

This clonotype was detected a few times. A read error may account for a junction end that differs from germline. The CDR3 bases are TGTGCTAGTGGTTCCAACACCGGCTCTGGAAACACCATCTATTTT. It specifies CASGSNTGSGNTIYF. The chain is built from TRBV12-5 and TRBJ1-3; D remains unclear. The CDR3 is 15 amino acids. Germline V gene lookup returns CDR1 LGHNT and CDR2 FRNRAP.

This clonotype was counted at least ten times. CDR3 nucleotide sequence: TGTGCCAGCAGTTTCGAATACAGGGGGAGAGATCAGCCCCAGCATTTT. Translating it yields CASSFEYRGRDQPQHF. V is TRBV7-2 and J is TRBJ1-5; 8 bases map to TRBD1. This CDR3 has 16 residues. Germline lookup yields CDR1 SGHTA and CDR2 FQGNSA. J lost 5 bases, V lost 6 bases, and 12 bases had no gene match.

This clonotype occurred many times. The chain combines TRBV7-6 with TRBJ1-4, with D unresolved. Germline V gene data show CDR1 as SGHVS and CDR2 as FNYEAQ. Trimming removed 1 base at V and 8 bases at J, with 8 bases between. The CDR3 is made up of 13 amino acids. The CDR3 protein is CASSLVRGEKLFF. The CDR3 nucleotides read TGTGCCAGCAGCTTAGTTCGAGGGGAAAAACTGTTTTTT.

The rearrangement joins TRBV12-3 or TRBV12-4 to TRBJ2-2; D is perhaps TRBD1 or TRBD2 (5 bases each). V was clipped by 6 bases and J by 7 bases, with 18 bases between them. The CDR3 is 15 amino acids. This chain's CDR3 is CASSPGTAKNGELFF. CDR3 nucleotide sequence: TGTGCCAGCAGCCCCGGGACGGCAAAAAACGGGGAGCTGTTTTTT.

The chain joins TRBV14 to TRBJ1-2, with TRBD1 as a possible D gene (6 bases). V dropped 3 bases and J dropped 7 bases, with 18 bases sitting between them. The germline V gene has CDR1 SGHDN and CDR2 FVKESK. The CDR3 contains 15 residues. The DNA for the CDR3 is TGTGCCAGCAGCCAGGGTAATAGCAGGGGAACTGGCTACACCTTC. Its translation: CASSQGNSRGTGYTF.

The chain has TRBV2 and TRBJ1-5; D unclear. The V and J ends lost 3 bases and 1 base respectively, with 7 bases between them. The CDR3 is 14 residues long. Germline loops: CDR1 SNHLY, CDR2 FYNNEI. The CDR3 DNA sequence: TGTGCCAGCAGTGACGGGGTGAGCAATCAGCCCCAGCATTTT. This encodes CASSDGVSNQPQHF.

The V call is TRBV4-3, the J call TRBJ2-1, with 11 bases identical to TRBD2. V lost 3 bases, J lost 1 base, and 2 bases stayed unmatched. This CDR3 comprises 16 residues. The V gene's germline CDR1 is LGHNA and CDR2 YSLEER. The CDR3 region has the DNA TGCGCCAGCAGCCATGTAGCGGGGGGGTCCTACAATGAGCAGTTCTTC. This encodes CASSHVAGGSYNEQFF.

This chain joins TRBV20-1 and TRBJ2-7; D possibly corresponds to TRBD2 (6 bases). Between the trimmed V and J ends, which lost 0 bases and 0 bases, there was a span of 6 bases. Germline assignment: CDR1 DFQATT and CDR2 SNEGSKA (reference sequence). There are 13 residues in the CDR3. The CDR3 bases are TGCAGTGCTAGAGAGGGGGGCTCCTACGAGCAGTACTTC. Translated, it gives CSAREGGSYEQYF.

The V call is TRBV6-6, the J call TRBJ2-7; 7 bases align to TRBD2. The junction had 1 base not matched to a gene; V was cut back by 2 bases and J by 6 bases. The CDR3 covers 12 residues. The germline V gene has CDR1 MNHNY and CDR2 SVGAGI (reference sequence). CDR3 sequence (DNA): TGTGCCAGCAGTTACAGGACTAGCGAGCAGTACTTC. Its translation: CASSYRTSEQYF.

There are a few counts of this clonotype. The V gene is TRBV7-4, the J gene TRBJ1-1; tentatively, D is TRBD1 (5 bases). There are 17 residues in the CDR3. Deletions cut 1 base from V and 0 bases from J, with 15 bases between. Germline lookup yields CDR1 SGHVT and CDR2 SQSDAQ. The CDR3: CASSLGSDGALNTEAFF. The CDR3 DNA reads TGTGCCAGCAGCTTAGGTTCTGATGGGGCCTTGAACACTGAAGCTTTCTTT.

V gene TRBV4-1 combines with J gene TRBJ1-5; D might be TRBD1 (6 bases). Germline CDR1 and CDR2: MGHRA and YSYEKL. V shed 3 bases and J shed 8 bases, with 11 bases lying between them. The CDR3 covers 13 residues. In DNA form, the CDR3 reads TGCGCCAGCAGCCACAGGGGAGGTGAGCCCCAGCATTTT. Amino acid sequence: CASSHRGGEPQHF.